These 8 T cell receptor beta chains were sequenced from one sample in a study of CD8 T cells in ankylosing spondylitis. Study-wide points: A motif of eight highly homologous TCR beta variants was seen as apparently characteristic of ankylosing spondylitis blood.

TCRdb re-called the 5' RACE reads with MiXCR, one entry per CDR3 protein. Of around 390,000 distinct CDR3 sequences listed, 20% to 25% are singletons. For these receptors, no antigen is known. The material sequenced was blood, either unsorted or a sorted T cell fraction (not recorded which). The receptors here all came from a male donor with ankylosing spondylitis.

This clonotype came up many times. The chain is built from TRBV7-2 and TRBJ2-7, with 9 bases that match TRBD2. V was clipped by 5 bases and J by 3 bases; unmatched bases: 8. The CDR3 sequence is 15 residues long. The germline V gene encodes CDR1 SGHTA and CDR2 FQGNSA. The DNA of the CDR3 is TGTGCCAGCAGCCTTAGCGGGAGTATAATCTACGAGCAGTACTTC. This sequence encodes CASSLSGSIIYEQYF.

Concerning this clonotype itself: Since a much larger clone is just one base distant, this may be a read error. CDR3 in amino acids: CATEEALAKNIQYF. CDR3 DNA sequence: TGTGCCACCGAGGAAGCACTAGCCAAAAACATTCAGTACTTC. The chain links TRBV28 to TRBJ2-4; D uncertain. This CDR3 is built from 14 residues. Trimming took 10 bases from V and 0 from J, leaving 13 bases between them. The germline V gene encodes CDR1 MDHEN and CDR2 SYDVKM. Full variable domain (rest looked up from reference TRBV28 and TRBJ2-4): DVKVTQSSRYLVKRTGEKVFLECVQDMDHENMFWYRQDPGLGLRLIYFSYDVKMKEKGDIPEGYSVSREKKERFSLILESASTNQTSMYLCATEEALAKNIQYFGAGTRLSVL.

There are a few counts of this clonotype. V and J are TRBV7-2 and TRBJ1-6; 7 nucleotides align to TRBD1. Looked up from germline, CDR1 is SGHTA and CDR2 is FQGNSA. The CDR3 consists of 15 residues. V dropped 6 bases and J dropped 6; count of bases not matched to a gene: 8. This CDR3 is CASSWDGDSNSPLHF. CDR3 nucleotides: TGTGCCAGCAGTTGGGATGGGGACAGTAATTCACCCCTCCACTTT.

The chain carries TRBV11-2 and TRBJ2-1; a weak D match, TRBD2 (5 bases). The CDR3 runs to 15 residues. Germline-derived CDR1 and CDR2 are SGHAT and FQNNGV. V lost 5 bases to trimming and J lost 9 bases, with 20 bases between them. The CDR3 spells CASSQWTPRMSEQFF. The DNA of the CDR3 is TGTGCCAGCAGCCAGTGGACTCCAAGGATGAGTGAGCAGTTCTTC.

This chain uses TRBV5-5 with TRBJ2-3; 8 nucleotides match TRBD2. J gave up 0 bases and V 1 base, and 4 bases lay outside the gene matches. Per germline, CDR1 SGHKS and CDR2 YYEKEE (reference sequence). The length of the CDR3 is 16 residues. The CDR3 sequence: CASSLRASGSTDTQYF. CDR3 coding DNA: TGTGCCAGCAGCTTGCGGGCTAGCGGGAGCACAGATACGCAGTATTTT.

The V and J genes are TRBV5-1 and TRBJ2-7; 11 bases align to TRBD2. V lost 0 bases and J lost 4; bases outside the gene matches: 9. CDR1 SGHRS and CDR2 YFSETQ come from the germline V gene. This CDR3 spans 17 amino acids. CDR3: CASSLAVVTSGSYEQYF. CDR3 in DNA: TGCGCCAGCAGCTTGGCCGTAGTAACTAGCGGGAGTTACGAGCAGTACTTC.

The chain couples TRBV20-1 to TRBJ2-7; the match to TRBD1 covers 9 bases. The CDR3 spans 14 residues. The ends lost 0 bases at V and 5 bases at J; junction bases unmatched: 5. The germline CDR1 and CDR2 sequences are DFQATT and SNEGSKA (reference sequence). CDR3 bases: TGCAGTGCTAGAGAACCGGACAGGGGTCACGAGCAGTACTTC. Residues: CSAREPDRGHEQYF.

This clonotype was counted only a few times. The chain recombines TRBV9 with TRBJ2-1, with 11 bases matching TRBD2. This CDR3 comprises 18 residues. Germline values: CDR1 SGDLS, CDR2 YYNGEE. With 4 bases clipped from V and 2 bases from J, the junction kept 11 bases outside the gene matches. The CDR3 loop is CASSPLWIAGGAYNEQFF. DNA of the CDR3: TGTGCCAGCAGCCCATTGTGGATAGCGGGAGGGGCCTACAATGAGCAGTTCTTC.